This T cell receptor (beta chain) was recovered during a study of regulatory T cells in long-lasting Graves disease. Investigators prepared the TCR beta libraries by applying iRepertoire HTBI primers and Arm-PCR of CDR3 regions. Original handling: Taken together, the samples had roughly 56 TRBV and roughly 14 TRBJ segments identified. TCRdb reprocessed the multiplex PCR reads with MiXCR, giving one entry per CDR3 protein. For this entry, the V and J calls and clone size follow TCRdb and not the study's own pipeline. The table records a few hundred thousand distinct CDR3 sequences, roughly 18% of them present only once. Time point indicated: newly diagnosed GD, antithyroid drugs for less than 3 months. PBMCs were the source of the RNA used for TCR sequencing. Study-level findings and limits: Whereas new patients shared 870 or so public clonotypes, persistent patients shared more, at under 3,500. Reduced TCR diversity was observed in persistent Graves' patients versus newly diagnosed patients.

In this sample, this clonotype turned up many times. Its antigen is currently unknown. These sequences were also reported in another study, on T cells in Graves' hyperthyroidism and ophthalmopathy.

Sequencing was performed on peripheral blood mononuclear cells (PBMCs), taken at new diagnosis, from a patient treated with antithyroid drugs. The TCR originated in a woman in her twenties or thirties with Graves disease.

The CDR3, as DNA: TGCAGTGCTATGTCGGGAGTCGCCGGCTACACCTTC. It is translated as CSAMSGVAGYTF. This chain links TRBV20-1 with TRBJ1-2; D is ambiguous. The germline V gene encodes CDR1 DFQATT and CDR2 SNEGSKA (reference sequence). The length of the CDR3 is 12 residues. The V end lost 4 bases, the J end lost 8 bases, and 14 bases lay between the germline ends.